This T cell receptor (beta chain) is from a study of identifying expanded T cells in peripheral blood. Method: immunoSEQ multiplex PCR; TCRdb's copy keeps in-frame clones and lacks some. The table lists more than 75,000 clones, about 90% of them singletons. Healthy donors had no documented immune events, such as infections, while sampled. Study outcomes and limitations: Over around two and four weeks, about 15 and 18 clones changed, versus around 1.2 between replicates. Variance in clone template counts between roughly two-week samples significantly increased with total template count across all healthy donors.

To note about this clone: Antigen: not known.

V dropped 1 base and J dropped 3 bases, with 6 bases sitting between them. The V gene's germline CDR1 is SGHVS and CDR2 FQNEAQ. The CDR3 is 13 residues long. Sequenced input: blood. This sequence joins TRBV7-8 and TRBJ2-5, with TRBD2 as a possible D gene (6 bases). This clonotype was obtained from a person between 18 and 70 years old in good health. The CDR3 reads CASSLGLEETQYF. CDR3 DNA sequence: TGTGCCAGCAGCTTAGGACTAGAAGAGACCCAGTACTTC.